This TCR beta chain was sequenced in a study of cytomegalovirus exposure and HLA in healthy donors. Findings of the study overall: A classifier reportedly called cytomegalovirus status with high sensitivity and specificity.

The donors were part of the approximately 120-subject validation cohort, which stood apart from the approximately 670-subject first cohort. The V and J ends lost 3 bases and 0 bases respectively, with 12 bases between them. The germline gives CDR1 WSHSY, CDR2 SAAADI. CDR3 length: 16 residues. Only in-frame clones appear in the TCRdb table, and some are missing; sequencing was by immunoSEQ multiplex PCR. This table has fewer than 250,000 clones, over 65% appearing once. With respect to this clone: Its antigen is unknown.

The receptor was isolated from a woman aged 18 to 35 in good health and CMV-seronegative. Sample: PBMCs. The V gene is TRBV10-2, the J gene TRBJ2-1, with no clear D. CDR3 sequence (DNA): TGCGCCAGCAGTGACCCCAGCCAGAGCTCCTACAATGAGCAGTTCTTC. Translated: CASSDPSQSSYNEQFF.